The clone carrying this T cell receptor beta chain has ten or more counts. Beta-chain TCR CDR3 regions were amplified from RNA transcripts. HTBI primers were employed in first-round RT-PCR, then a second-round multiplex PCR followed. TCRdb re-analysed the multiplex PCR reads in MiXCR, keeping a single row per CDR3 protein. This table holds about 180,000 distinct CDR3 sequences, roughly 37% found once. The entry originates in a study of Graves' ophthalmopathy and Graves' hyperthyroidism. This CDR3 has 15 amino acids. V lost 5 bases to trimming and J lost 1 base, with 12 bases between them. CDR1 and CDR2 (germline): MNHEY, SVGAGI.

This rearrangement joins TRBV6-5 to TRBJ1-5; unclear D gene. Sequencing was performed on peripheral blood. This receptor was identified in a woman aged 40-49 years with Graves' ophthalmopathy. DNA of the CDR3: TGTGCCAGCAGTCCTAGGACTGTAAGCAATCAGCCCCAGCATTTT. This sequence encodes CASSPRTVSNQPQHF.